This T cell receptor beta chain was retrieved from a study of Graves' ophthalmopathy and Graves' hyperthyroidism. Germline V lookup: CDR1 SGHRS, CDR2 YFSETQ. This CDR3 has 15 residues. The authors amplified TCR beta CDR3 regions from RNA transcripts. First-round RT-PCR used HTBI primers; second-round multiplex PCR followed. TCRdb itself ran the multiplex PCR reads through MiXCR, one entry per CDR3 protein. The sample shows roughly 1.1 million distinct CDR3 sequences, 36% of them seen only once. Concerning this clonotype itself: With a much larger clone just one base away, this may be a read error.

Sequenced sample: peripheral blood or thyroid tissue (not recorded which). This clonotype was obtained from an adult man with Graves' hyperthyroidism. The chain recombines TRBV5-1 with TRBJ2-7; TRBD1 or TRBD2 may be the D gene (5 bases each). CDR3 bases: TGCGCCAGCAGCTCAGGCCGGGACGGCGGATACGAGCAGTGCTTC. This translates into CASSSGRDGGYEQCF.